These 18 T cell receptor beta chains share one sample of origin, sequenced in a study of blood T cell repertoires in COVID-19. Profiled with immunoSEQ multiplex PCR; TCRdb holds only in-frame clones, not every one. Here the sample spans around 150,000 clones, 75% to 80% being singletons. Source material: peripheral blood. These receptors all stem from a woman of 80 years or more with acute or convalescent COVID-19.

The chain carries TRBV6-2 or TRBV6-3 and TRBJ1-4, with a weak D call TRBD1 (6 bases). CDR1 and CDR2 from the germline V gene are MNHEY and SVGEGT. This CDR3 is built from 14 residues. The germline V and J ends were trimmed by 5 bases and 6 bases, with 13 bases remaining between them. CDR3 sequence: CASSRQDLDEKLFF. CDR3 in DNA: TGTGCCAGCAGTCGACAGGATTTGGATGAAAAACTGTTTTTT.

In its sample, this clone was seen once. This chain uses TRBV5-1 with TRBJ1-4; tentative D call: TRBD1 (5 bases). Per germline, CDR1 SGHRS and CDR2 YFSETQ. CDR3 length: 15 amino acids. Trimming removed 2 bases at V and 4 bases at J, with 12 bases between. The CDR3 loop is CASSLIAGLNEKLFF. CDR3 nucleotide sequence: TGCGCCAGCAGCTTAATAGCGGGGCTTAATGAAAAACTGTTTTTT.

The rearrangement links TRBV5-1 to TRBJ2-2; the match to TRBD2 covers 9 bases. Trimming cost V 4 bases and J 1 base; bases outside gene matches: 5. The CDR3 is 16 amino acids. CDR1 and CDR2 (germline): SGHRS, YFSETQ. The CDR3 loop reads CASSLGTSRNTGELFF. CDR3 coding DNA: TGCGCCAGCAGCCTAGGGACTAGCAGGAACACCGGGGAGCTGTTTTTT.

V is TRBV28 and J is TRBJ2-7; 8 bases are shared with TRBD1. V shed 4 bases, J shed 3 bases, and the junction held 8 bases outside the gene matches. CDR1 and CDR2 (germline): MDHEN, SYDVKM. The CDR3 sequence is 15 residues long. For the CDR3, the DNA is TGTGCCAGCAGTTCCATCGGGACAGGTGACTACGAGCAGTACTTC. Translating gives CASSSIGTGDYEQYF.

V gene TRBV28 combines with J gene TRBJ1-1; weak D call: TRBD1 (5 bases). The CDR3 consists of 16 residues. Germline V gene lookup returns CDR1 MDHEN and CDR2 SYDVKM. V lost 3 bases and J lost 4, with 18 bases in between. The DNA for the CDR3 is TGTGCCAGCAGTTTCGGGGTAACGGGGGGTGGCACTGAAGCTTTCTTT. Translated: CASSFGVTGGGTEAFF.

Written as DNA, the CDR3 is TGTGCCACCAGCGGTTTAGGACAGGGGAAAGAAAAACTGTTTTTT. This sequence encodes CATSGLGQGKEKLFF. This chain uses TRBV15 with TRBJ1-4; 9 positions agree with TRBD1. V lost 5 bases to trimming and J lost 8 bases; unmatched junction nucleotides: 9. Germline V gene lookup returns CDR1 LNHNV and CDR2 YYDKDF (reference sequence). This CDR3 region has 15 residues.

The CDR3 is CASSSGGSGRSVETQYF. DNA of the CDR3: TGTGCCAGCAGCTCCGGGGGTAGCGGGAGGTCGGTGGAGACCCAGTACTTC. This rearrangement joins TRBV5-4 to TRBJ2-5, with 10 bases matching TRBD2. The CDR3 has 17 amino acids. Germline assignment: CDR1 SGHNT and CDR2 YYREEE (reference sequence). After removal of 3 bases from V and 5 bases from J, the junction contained 13 bases not matched to a gene.

The gene calls are TRBV6-2 or TRBV6-3 and TRBJ2-7; the D gene is possibly TRBD1 (6 bases). CDR1 is MNHEY, CDR2 SVGEGT, per germline. Trimming shortened V by 2 bases and J by 7 bases, and 27 bases separated the two germline ends. CDR3 length: 18 residues. The CDR3 DNA follows: TGTGCCAGCAGTTACGGGGGCCCTGGTAGCCCTCCTGAGACTGAGCAGTACTTC. This encodes CASSYGGPGSPPETEQYF.

The chain uses TRBV27 and TRBJ1-2; 10 nucleotides agree with TRBD1. Germline-derived CDR1 and CDR2 are MNHEY and SMNVEV (reference sequence). The CDR3 totals 15 residues. V was clipped by 6 bases and J by 6 bases; unmatched bases: 10. The CDR3 bases are TGTGCCAGCAGCCGACAGGGGGCGCAAACAAATGGCTACACCTTC. Its protein product is CASSRQGAQTNGYTF.

CDR3 DNA: TGTGCCAGCAGTTTTCAGGGTTCGGATGGCTACACCTTC. It translates to CASSFQGSDGYTF. This chain links TRBV12-3 or TRBV12-4 with TRBJ1-2; tentatively, D is TRBD1 (5 bases). Trimming left V 3 bases short and J 6 bases short, with 11 bases between. The CDR3 runs 13 residues.

This rearrangement joins TRBV6-1 to TRBJ1-4; tentatively, D is TRBD1 (6 bases). The V end was cut by 1 base, the J end by 8 bases, with 26 bases between. The germline CDR1 and CDR2 sequences are MNHNS and SASEGT. This CDR3 contains 19 residues. The CDR3 sequence is CASSEGQRGTGRGGEKLFF. DNA of the CDR3: TGTGCCAGCAGTGAAGGTCAGAGAGGAACAGGGAGAGGCGGAGAAAAACTGTTTTTT.

This clone has a handful of counts. The CDR3 loop reads CASSLLAGGPSEQFF. In nucleotides, the CDR3 is TGTGCCAGCAGCTTACTAGCGGGAGGGCCGAGTGAGCAGTTCTTC. J is TRBJ2-1 and V is TRBV11-2; the match to TRBD2 covers 12 bases. The V and J ends lost 2 bases and 9 bases, in that order; junction bases with no gene match: 5. The CDR3 runs 15 residues. In germline, CDR1 is SGHAT, CDR2 FQNNGV.

The gene calls are TRBV27 and TRBJ1-6; D gene uncertain. The CDR3 has 15 residues. V dropped 4 bases and J dropped 0 bases, with 7 bases sitting between them. Germline loops: CDR1 MNHEY, CDR2 SMNVEV (reference sequence). CDR3 DNA: TGTGCCAGCAGTTCCCGTATCTCCTATAATTCACCCCTCCACTTT. Translation gives CASSSRISYNSPLHF.

This chain connects TRBV4-1 to TRBJ2-1; 8 nucleotides agree with TRBD1. The CDR3 contains 13 residues. With V trimmed by 4 bases and J by 6 bases, 2 bases remained unmatched. Germline V gene sequence: CDR1 MGHRA, CDR2 YSYEKL. The CDR3 coding sequence is TGCGCCAGCAGCCGCGGACAGGGCAATGAGCAGTTCTTC. It yields the protein CASSRGQGNEQFF.

J is TRBJ2-5 and V is TRBV6-2 or TRBV6-3; D might be TRBD2 (5 bases). The CDR3 is 15 residues long. Per germline, CDR1 MNHEY and CDR2 SVGEGT. V lost 3 bases to trimming and J lost 3 bases, with 14 bases between them. CDR3 region: CASSYSGLAKETQYF. As DNA, the CDR3 is TGTGCCAGCAGTTATTCGGGCCTAGCTAAAGAGACCCAGTACTTC.

The V gene is TRBV4-1, the J gene TRBJ2-1, with D tentatively TRBD1 (6 bases). V lost 4 bases, J lost 8 bases, and 9 bases lay in between. Germline values: CDR1 MGHRA, CDR2 YSYEKL. This CDR3 is built from 12 residues. The chain's CDR3 is CASSLAGDEQFF. The CDR3 nucleotides are TGCGCCAGCAGCCTGGCAGGGGATGAGCAGTTCTTC.

This clone was recorded a few times. The chain carries TRBV15 and TRBJ2-5; TRBD2 is a possible D gene (6 bases). The ends were cut back, 7 bases at V and 1 base at J, with 22 bases in the middle. In germline, CDR1 is LNHNV, CDR2 YYDKDF (reference sequence). The CDR3 consists of 17 residues. The CDR3: CATTQRTNSLLQETQYF. For the CDR3, the DNA is TGTGCCACCACTCAGCGGACTAACTCCCTACTCCAAGAGACCCAGTACTTC.

The chain uses TRBV15 and TRBJ2-2; TRBD2 agrees at 13 bases. This CDR3 comprises 14 residues. V was clipped by 8 bases and J by 6 bases; unmatched bases: 3. Germline-derived CDR1 and CDR2 are LNHNV and YYDKDF (reference sequence). Here the CDR3 DNA reads TGTGCCACCTCCGGGACTAGCGGGGCCGGGGAGCTGTTTTTT. This encodes CATSGTSGAGELFF.